This TCR beta chain appears in the sequencing data of a study of shared clonotypes between healthy human individuals. Study-level findings and limits: On the whole, naive subsets had larger estimated richness than memory subsets had. Shared across a few donors were around 5% of the naive CD4 clonotypes.

This table comes from immunoSEQ multiplex PCR, and its TCRdb copy is limited to in-frame clones, with some not included. Of 1.5 million to 2.5 million clones in the sample, about 95% are singletons; the top ten hold 1.2%. Naive CD8 cells comprised CD45RO-negative, CCR7-positively selected cells, excluding terminally differentiated effector memory CD45RA+ cells. Turning to this clone: The antigen is unknown.

V was cut by 6 bases and J by 6 bases, with 20 bases left in between. The germline V gene has CDR1 MNHEY and CDR2 SVGAGI. CDR3 length: 15 amino acids. Sequencing was carried out using naive CD8+ T cells sorted from blood. This chain connects TRBV6-5 to TRBJ1-2; D is unresolved. This TCR was sampled from a man younger than 35 in good health. In DNA form, the CDR3 reads TGTGCCAGCAGCCGACCCGGTGGAGGCTATGATGGCTACACCTTC. Translating it yields CASSRPGGGYDGYTF.